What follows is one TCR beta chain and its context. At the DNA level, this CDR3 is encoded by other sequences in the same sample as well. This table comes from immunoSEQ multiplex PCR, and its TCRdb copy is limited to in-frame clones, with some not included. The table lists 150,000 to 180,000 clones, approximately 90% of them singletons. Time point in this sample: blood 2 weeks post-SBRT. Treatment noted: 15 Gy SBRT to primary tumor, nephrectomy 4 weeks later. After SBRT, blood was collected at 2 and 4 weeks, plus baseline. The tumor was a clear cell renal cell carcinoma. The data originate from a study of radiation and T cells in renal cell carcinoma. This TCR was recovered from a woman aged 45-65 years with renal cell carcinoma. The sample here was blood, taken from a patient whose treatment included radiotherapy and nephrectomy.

This CDR3 reads CASGGSATYEQYF. The CDR3 nucleotides are TGTGCCAGCGGAGGGTCAGCAACATACGAGCAGTACTTC. V and J are TRBV19 and TRBJ2-7, with a tentative D call TRBD2 (6 bases). From germline, CDR1 is LNHDA and CDR2 SQIVND (reference sequence). There are 13 residues in the CDR3. The V end lost 9 bases, the J end lost 4 bases, and 16 bases lay between the germline ends.